This T cell receptor (beta chain) was obtained from a study of shared clonotypes between healthy human individuals. Study as a whole: Each donor contributed plates that comprised three CD4 naive, three CD4 memory, two CD8 naive and one CD8 memory. The study, taken as a whole, reports: Generation of non-shared clonotypes was less probable than generation of clonotypes shared by all four donors. The diversity represented, both genetic and in exposure history, was limited by few donors.

V shed 1 base and J shed 8 bases, with 17 bases lying between them. The CDR3 length is 16 residues. In germline, CDR1 is SGHNT, CDR2 YENEEA. Naive CD8 cells, CD45RO-negative and positively selected for CCR7, excluded terminally differentiated effector memory CD45RA+ cells. Sequencing was performed with immunoSEQ multiplex PCR; in TCRdb, only in-frame clones are kept and a portion is missing. The repertoire holds a few million clones, with approximately 92% as singletons. Points on this clone: Its antigen is undetermined.

V is TRBV11-3 and J is TRBJ2-2; D possibly corresponds to TRBD1 (6 bases). The source is a man younger than 35 in good health. Some clones in this sample may be carry-over from other donors' samples. Sequencing used naive CD8+ T cells from PBMCs. CDR3 sequence reads: CASSLVTGLSSGELFF. In DNA, the CDR3 is TGTGCCAGCAGCTTAGTAACAGGGCTGTCGTCTGGGGAGCTGTTTTTT.